One T cell receptor (beta chain) is described in this entry. Its antigen remains unknown. CDR1 and CDR2 from the germline V gene are SGDLS and YYNGEE. The CDR3 runs to 12 residues. The ends were cut back, 7 bases at V and 5 bases at J, with 13 bases in the middle. This sample is drawn from a study of T cell clones after liver transplantation. Study-wide results and caveats: Graft donor-reactive T cells may have migrated into the graft rather than being deleted. A larger donor-reactive than third-party decline suggested partial antigen-specific deletion. A significant post-transplant drop in circulating graft-donor-reactive CD4 TCRbeta sequences occurred in most of the 8 subjects.

Sequenced by immunoSEQ multiplex PCR; TCRdb stores in-frame clones only, minus some. This table holds 93,000 or so clones, around four fifths found once. The source material was CD4+ T cells from blood, sampled around 50 months after liver transplant. This chain joins TRBV9 and TRBJ2-7; no firm D call. The TCR originated in a human patient who received a liver transplant. Some T cells may be the graft donor's. The CDR3 loop reads CASGPSPHEQYF. DNA for the CDR3: TGTGCCAGCGGACCCAGTCCCCACGAGCAGTACTTC.